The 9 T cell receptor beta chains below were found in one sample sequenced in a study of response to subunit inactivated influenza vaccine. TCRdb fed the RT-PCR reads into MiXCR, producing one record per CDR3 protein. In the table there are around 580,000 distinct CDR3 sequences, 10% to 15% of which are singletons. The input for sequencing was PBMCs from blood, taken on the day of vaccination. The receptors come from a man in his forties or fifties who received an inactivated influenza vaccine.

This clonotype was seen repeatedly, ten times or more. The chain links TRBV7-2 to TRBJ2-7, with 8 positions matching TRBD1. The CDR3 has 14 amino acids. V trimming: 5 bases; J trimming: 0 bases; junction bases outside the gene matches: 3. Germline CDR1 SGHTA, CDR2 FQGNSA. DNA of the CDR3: TGTGCCAGCAGCCCGGACAGGGCCTCCTACGAGCAGTACTTC. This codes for CASSPDRASYEQYF.

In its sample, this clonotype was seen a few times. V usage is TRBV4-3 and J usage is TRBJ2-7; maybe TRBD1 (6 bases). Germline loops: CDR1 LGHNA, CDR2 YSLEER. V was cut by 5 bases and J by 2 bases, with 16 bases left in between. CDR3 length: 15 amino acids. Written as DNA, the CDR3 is TGCGCCAGCAGCGCGGCCACAGGGAGTGCCTACGAGCAGTACTTC. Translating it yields CASSAATGSAYEQYF.

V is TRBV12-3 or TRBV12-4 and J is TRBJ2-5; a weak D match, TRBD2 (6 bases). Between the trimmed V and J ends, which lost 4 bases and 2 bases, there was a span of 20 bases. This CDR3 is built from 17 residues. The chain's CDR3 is CASSSGNRAGIQETQYF. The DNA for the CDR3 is TGTGCCAGCAGTTCAGGGAATAGGGCGGGGATTCAAGAGACCCAGTACTTC.

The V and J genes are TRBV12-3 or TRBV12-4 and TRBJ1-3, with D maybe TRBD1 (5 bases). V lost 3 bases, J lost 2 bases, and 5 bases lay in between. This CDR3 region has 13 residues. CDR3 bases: TGTGCCAGCAGTTTGGGACCTGGAAACACCATATATTTT. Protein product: CASSLGPGNTIYF.

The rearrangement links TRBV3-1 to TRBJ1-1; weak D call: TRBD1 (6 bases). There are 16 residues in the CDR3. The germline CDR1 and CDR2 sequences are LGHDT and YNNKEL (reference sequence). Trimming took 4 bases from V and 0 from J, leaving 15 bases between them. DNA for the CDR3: TGTGCCAGCAGCCCTAAGGGGCAGGGGATGAACACTGAAGCTTTCTTT. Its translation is CASSPKGQGMNTEAFF.

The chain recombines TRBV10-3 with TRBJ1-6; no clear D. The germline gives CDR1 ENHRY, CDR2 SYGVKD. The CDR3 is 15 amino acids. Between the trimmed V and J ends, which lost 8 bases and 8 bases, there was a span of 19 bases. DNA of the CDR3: TGTGCCATCGGTCGCAGGTTAGGCTCCGATTCACCCCTCCACTTT. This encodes CAIGRRLGSDSPLHF.

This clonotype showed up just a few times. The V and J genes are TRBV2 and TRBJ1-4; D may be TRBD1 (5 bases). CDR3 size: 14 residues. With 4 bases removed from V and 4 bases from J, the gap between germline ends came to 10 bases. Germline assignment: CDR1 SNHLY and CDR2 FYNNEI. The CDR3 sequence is CASSVAGFNEKLFF. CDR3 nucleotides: TGTGCCAGCAGTGTTGCAGGGTTTAATGAAAAACTGTTTTTT.

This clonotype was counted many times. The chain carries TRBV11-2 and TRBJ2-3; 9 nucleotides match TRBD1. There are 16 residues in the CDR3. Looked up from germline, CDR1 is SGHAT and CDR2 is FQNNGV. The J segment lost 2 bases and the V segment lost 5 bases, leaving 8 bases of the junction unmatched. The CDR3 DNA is TGTGCCAGCAGCCAGACGACAGGGGGTCTCACAGATACGCAGTATTTT. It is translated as CASSQTTGGLTDTQYF.

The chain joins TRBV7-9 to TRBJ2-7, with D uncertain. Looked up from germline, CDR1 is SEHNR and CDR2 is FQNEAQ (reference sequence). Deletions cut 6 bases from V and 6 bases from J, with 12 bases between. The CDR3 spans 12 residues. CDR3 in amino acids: CASSQTVGEQYF. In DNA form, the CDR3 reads TGTGCCAGCAGTCAGACTGTGGGCGAGCAGTACTTC.